This TCR beta chain derives from a study of T-cell reconstitution after alpha-beta-depleted transplantation in children. CDR1 SGHRS and CDR2 YFSETQ come from the germline V gene. CDR3 length: 14 amino acids. V gave up 4 bases and J gave up 5 bases, with 14 bases separating them. This clonotype was detected many times. Unique molecular identifiers were built into the TCRbeta library. Using its own MiXCR run on the PCR reads, TCRdb lists one record per CDR3 protein. The table lists under 350,000 distinct CDR3 sequences, over 8% of them singletons, with roughly a tenth in the top ten. The J gene is TRBJ2-3, the V gene TRBV5-1, with a weak D call TRBD1 (6 bases). The sequence was obtained from a human donor who donated a stem cell graft to a child with SCID. The input for sequencing was PBMCs from the stem cell graft donor, taken from the stem cell graft. The CDR3 nucleotides read TGCGCCAGCAGCCTGGCAGGGGCGAAAGATACGCAGTATTTT. Protein sequence: CASSLAGAKDTQYF.